This entry lists 27 T cell receptor beta chains sequenced from one sample in a study of vaccination and CD4 T cells after COVID-19 (dated by TCRdb to about 2022). The sample's treatment or condition label, decoded: approximately nine-day PBMC culture with coronavirus spike peptide pools or control peptides (ViraFEST assay). Receptor amplification or capture employed PCR. The sample was run on an Illumina iSeq 100. DNA from cultured CD4+ T cells underwent TCR sequencing with the Oncomine TCR Beta short-read assay at the Johns Hopkins FTIC core. In-frame beta chains were kept once TCRdb had trimmed the public reads at Q25 with fastp and called clones with MiXCR. Rows merge per CDR3 protein into single entries with the most common DNA and genes. The sample includes 13,000 or so distinct CDR3 sequences, with 50% observed a single time. The biggest ten clones account for roughly 12% of the sample. These TCRs are of unknown antigen specificity.

The specimen sequenced was CD4+ T cells from blood, cultured in vitro. The receptors were sampled from a human donor who had recovered from COVID-19.

There are a few counts of this clonotype. The DNA for the CDR3 is TGTGCCAGCAGTGAAAGGGGGGGTCGTCAGCCCCAGCATTTT. Protein sequence: CASSERGGRQPQHF. This chain links TRBV2 with TRBJ1-5, with a tentative D call TRBD1 (6 bases). The CDR3 loop spans 14 amino acids. Germline V gives CDR1 SNHLY, CDR2 FYNNEI. V lost 2 bases and J 6 bases, leaving 11 bases between the germline ends.

V is TRBV7-9 and J is TRBJ2-3; D not resolved. The germline V and J ends were trimmed by 7 bases and 3 bases, with 14 bases remaining between them. Per the germline V gene, CDR1 is SEHNR and CDR2 is FQNEAQ (reference sequence). The CDR3 spans 14 residues. The CDR3: CASTLIGATDTQYF. CDR3 DNA sequence: TGTGCCAGCACCCTAATCGGCGCTACAGATACGCAGTATTTT.

This chain uses TRBV30 with TRBJ2-7; D is undetermined. V lost 4 bases and J 2 bases, leaving 18 bases between the germline ends. CDR1 is GTSNPN and CDR2 is SVGIG in the germline V gene (reference sequence). This CDR3 region has 15 residues. In DNA, the CDR3 is TGTGCCTGGAACCCGAACCCGACCTACCCCTACGAGCAGTACTTC. Encoded protein: CAWNPNPTYPYEQYF.

This sequence joins TRBV2 and TRBJ1-5, with 7 bases aligning to TRBD1. V was pared by 4 bases and J by 1 base, with 10 bases of the junction left unmatched. CDR3 length equals 17 residues. Germline CDR1 and CDR2: SNHLY and FYNNEI. This CDR3 is CASSAQPVTGSNQPQHF. The CDR3 DNA is TGTGCCAGCAGTGCCCAGCCCGTGACAGGGAGCAATCAGCCCCAGCATTTT. The whole variable domain, remainder taken from reference TRBV2 and TRBJ1-5, is EPEVTQTPSHQVTQMGQEVILRCVPISNHLYFYWYRQILGQKVEFLVSFYNNEISEKSEIFDDQFSVERPDGSNFTLKIRSTKLEDSAMYFCASSAQPVTGSNQPQHFGDGTRLSIL.

A few counts support this clonotype. The chain has TRBV12-3 or TRBV12-4 and TRBJ2-3; D tentatively fits TRBD1 or TRBD2 (5 bases each). CDR3 size: 15 residues. Trimming cost V 3 bases and J 2 bases, with 12 bases left between them. CDR3 amino acids: CASSFGQGVTDTQYF. The CDR3 DNA reads TGTGCCAGCAGTTTCGGGCAGGGAGTCACAGATACGCAGTATTTT.

The chain joins TRBV7-2 to TRBJ1-6; unclear D gene. In germline, CDR1 is SGHTA, CDR2 FQGNSA. The length of the CDR3 is 13 residues. V lost 1 base and J lost 7, with 5 bases in between. CDR3 residues: CASSLDQNSPLHF. DNA for the CDR3: TGTGCCAGCAGCTTAGACCAAAATTCACCCCTCCACTTT.

The chain uses TRBV6-1 and TRBJ2-2, with unresolved D. This CDR3 has 12 amino acids. The germline V gene encodes CDR1 MNHNS and CDR2 SASEGT. V lost 7 bases and J 6 bases, leaving 9 bases between the germline ends. CDR3 nucleotides: TGTGCCAGCACCCAACCATCCGGGGAGCTGTTTTTT. Amino acid sequence: CASTQPSGELFF.

This sequence joins TRBV6-1 and TRBJ1-1, with a possible D match to TRBD1 (5 bases). The CDR3 contains 13 residues. The V gene lost 8 bases and the J gene lost 4 bases, with 14 bases spanning the gap. CDR1 and CDR2 (germline): MNHNS, SASEGT. The CDR3 region is CASGAGTGTEAFF. For the CDR3, the DNA is TGTGCCAGCGGTGCAGGGACGGGCACTGAAGCTTTCTTT.

This clonotype was recorded a few times. The V gene is TRBV27, the J gene TRBJ1-5, with D unresolved. Looked up from germline, CDR1 is MNHEY and CDR2 is SMNVEV (reference sequence). V gave up 5 bases and J gave up 2 bases, with 10 bases separating them. This CDR3 has 14 amino acids. Here the CDR3 reads CASSRKDGNQPQHF. CDR3 DNA sequence: TGTGCCAGCAGTAGGAAGGACGGCAATCAGCCCCAGCATTTT.

This clonotype was picked up a small number of times. The chain carries TRBV19 and TRBJ1-2; tentative D call: TRBD1 (5 bases). This CDR3 is 14 amino acids long. Germline CDR1 LNHDA, CDR2 SQIVND (reference sequence). Trimming took 4 bases from V and 4 from J, leaving 13 bases between them. The CDR3 region has the DNA TGTGCCAGTAGTACCACCGACAGTATCTATGGCTACACCTTC. The encoded protein is CASSTTDSIYGYTF.

By share, this clonotype counts as medium-sized. The chain uses TRBV19 and TRBJ1-2; D call uncertain. Germline CDR1 is LNHDA and CDR2 is SQIVND (reference sequence). CDR3 length equals 15 residues. V shed 3 bases and J shed 4 bases, with 15 bases lying between them. CDR3 amino acids: CASSISSSQFYGYTF. The DNA of the CDR3 is TGTGCCAGTAGTATTTCGAGCTCTCAGTTCTATGGCTACACCTTC.

The V and J genes are TRBV21-1 and TRBJ2-5. TRBV21-1 is termed a pseudogene. The CDR3 sequence is 15 residues long. CDR3 amino acids: CASSKARHQQGTQYF. The CDR3 DNA reads as TGTGCCAGCAGCAAAGCAAGGCATCAACAAGGGACCCAGTACTTC.

This clonotype was counted only a few times. The chain couples TRBV12-3 or TRBV12-4 to TRBJ1-1; D may be TRBD1 (5 bases). Trimming pared 1 base from V and 8 bases from J, leaving 11 bases between. The CDR3 spans 13 residues. The CDR3 loop reads CASSLVVRGEAFF. The CDR3, as DNA: TGTGCCAGCAGTTTAGTCGTCCGGGGGGAAGCTTTCTTT.

This rearrangement joins TRBV6-5 to TRBJ1-6; D call uncertain. Per the germline V gene, CDR1 is MNHEY and CDR2 is SVGAGI. Trimming stripped 0 bases from V and 0 bases from J, with 6 bases between. The CDR3 has 16 amino acids. The chain's CDR3 is CASSYSLSSYNSPLHF. CDR3 DNA sequence: TGTGCCAGCAGTTACTCTCTTAGCTCCTATAATTCACCCCTCCACTTT.

The chain is built from TRBV10-1 and TRBJ2-3; tentatively, D is TRBD2 (6 bases). Per germline, CDR1 WNHNN and CDR2 SYGVQD (reference sequence). The CDR3 has 19 amino acids. Between the trimmed V and J ends, which lost 3 bases and 3 bases, there was a span of 25 bases. CDR3 nucleotide sequence: TGCGCCAGCAGTGAAGGCAGTTCACGGTTTGCGGGGTATACAGATACGCAGTATTTT. This translates into CASSEGSSRFAGYTDTQYF.

This chain links TRBV27 with TRBJ1-1; perhaps TRBD1 as D (6 bases). This CDR3 is 14 amino acids long. CDR1 is MNHEY, CDR2 SMNVEV, per germline (reference sequence). The V and J ends lost 5 bases and 4 bases respectively, with 14 bases between them. This CDR3 reads CASSPTRGSTEAFF. Here the CDR3 DNA reads TGTGCCAGCAGTCCGACCAGGGGCTCCACTGAAGCTTTCTTT.

The genes are TRBV5-4 and TRBJ1-1, with 9 bases lining up with TRBD1. Germline CDR1 and CDR2: SGHNT and YYREEE (reference sequence). The CDR3 extends over 14 amino acids. The V segment lost 4 bases and the J segment 4 bases; nucleotides outside the gene matches: 5. The CDR3 sequence is CASSPGGQGTEAFF. Written as DNA, the CDR3 is TGTGCCAGCAGCCCGGGGGGACAGGGCACTGAAGCTTTCTTT.

The V and J genes are TRBV10-3 and TRBJ2-3, with D uncertain. Germline values: CDR1 ENHRY, CDR2 SYGVKD. The V end was cut by 8 bases, the J end by 6 bases, with 9 bases between. The CDR3 extends over 11 amino acids. The DNA of the CDR3 is TGTGCCATCTCTAGAGCCGATACGCAGTATTTT. It yields the protein CAISRADTQYF.

The V gene is TRBV12-3 or TRBV12-4, the J gene TRBJ2-2, with 10 bases fitting TRBD2. Germline trimming cut 5 bases from V and 1 base from J; bases unmatched to any gene: 4. The CDR3 consists of 16 residues. The CDR3 here is CASSPRLAGNTGELFF. The CDR3 DNA is TGTGCCAGCAGTCCGAGACTAGCGGGGAACACCGGGGAGCTGTTTTTT.

The chain has TRBV9 and TRBJ2-2; D ambiguous. CDR3 length: 13 amino acids. The germline gives CDR1 SGDLS, CDR2 YYNGEE. Trimming stripped 0 bases from V and 5 bases from J, with 5 bases between. The CDR3 region is CASSVDSTGELFF. CDR3 nucleotide sequence: TGTGCCAGCAGCGTAGACAGTACCGGGGAGCTGTTTTTT.

The J gene is TRBJ2-1, the V gene TRBV6-1; TRBD2 aligns across 13 bases. CDR3 length: 16 amino acids. Germline values: CDR1 MNHNS, CDR2 SASEGT. J gave up 6 bases and V 6 bases, and 8 bases lay outside the gene matches. The CDR3 loop is CASSLLAGGRINEQFF. The DNA of the CDR3 is TGTGCCAGCAGCCTACTAGCGGGGGGGCGTATCAATGAGCAGTTCTTC.

In regard to this clonotype: The limits of the CDR3 on the DNA are not certain, so only TCRdb's listed CDR3 is given. The CDR3 spells CASSFGPGRGNYGYTF. The gene calls are TRBV5-6 and TRBJ1-2; the table calls TRBD1, which could not be checked here. The V gene's germline CDR1 is SGHDT and CDR2 YYEEEE. The CDR3 is made up of 16 amino acids, end residues included.

The chain combines TRBV29-1 with TRBJ1-1; D ambiguous. The length of the CDR3 is 9 residues. V dropped 4 bases and J dropped 5 bases, with 2 bases sitting between them. In germline, CDR1 is SQVTM, CDR2 ANQGSEA. This chain's CDR3 is CSVGTEAFF. DNA of the CDR3: TGCAGCGTTGGAACTGAAGCTTTCTTT.

The rearrangement joins TRBV7-2 to TRBJ2-7; D perhaps matches TRBD2 (6 bases). The CDR3 length is 14 residues. The germline gives CDR1 SGHTA, CDR2 FQGNSA. Between the trimmed V and J ends, which lost 5 bases and 6 bases, there was a span of 17 bases. CDR3 in DNA: TGTGCCAGCAGCCAGACTAGAAGTGCGGGCGAGCAGTACTTC. This encodes CASSQTRSAGEQYF.

As DNA, the CDR3 is TGTGCCAGCACGACACAAACCTACGAGCAGTACTTC. This codes for CASTTQTYEQYF. The chain is built from TRBV2 and TRBJ2-7; D unresolved. In germline, CDR1 is SNHLY, CDR2 FYNNEI. The V end was cut by 7 bases, the J end by 2 bases, with 9 bases between. This CDR3 region has 12 residues.

This clonotype has only one observation. J is TRBJ1-1 and V is TRBV18; D unresolved. V lost 4 bases and J lost 3, with 9 bases in between. Germline CDR1 reads KGHSH; CDR2 reads LQKENI. This CDR3 has 13 residues. CDR3 coding DNA: TGTGCCAGCTCACAGGGAAGGGACACTGAAGCTTTCTTT. It specifies CASSQGRDTEAFF.

The V call is TRBV12-3 or TRBV12-4, the J call TRBJ2-7; D is tentatively TRBD1 or TRBD2 (5 bases each). Trimming stripped 6 bases from V and 2 bases from J, with 11 bases between. The CDR3 has 13 amino acids. The DNA for the CDR3 is TGTGCCAGCAGCCCGAGGGGCCCCTACGAGCAGTACTTC. Its protein product is CASSPRGPYEQYF.